The 25 T cell receptor beta chains reported below all come from one sample, sequenced in a study of human T cells and chemical hapten exposure. TCRdb reanalysed the RACE reads using MiXCR and keeps one entry per CDR3 protein. The sample includes about 380,000 distinct CDR3 sequences, nearly 6.5% of them seen just once. The time point was: patch test 2, 6 weeks after DPC sensitization. Treatment meaning: therapeutic diphenylcyclopropenone sensitization with weekly scalp DPC. This specimen consisted of whole blood, obtained in connection with sensitization to the hapten diphenylcyclopropenone (DPC). These TCRs come from a woman aged 18-29 years with alopecia areata. Some clones in this sample may be carry-over from other donors' samples.

The chain is built from TRBV12-3 or TRBV12-4 and TRBJ1-5; D remains unclear. The ends were cut back, 4 bases at V and 1 base at J, with 8 bases in the middle. The CDR3 length is 14 residues. CDR3 in DNA: TGTGCCAGCAGTTGGGGAAACAGCAATCAGCCCCAGCATTTT. Amino acid sequence: CASSWGNSNQPQHF.

The chain links TRBV28 to TRBJ2-3, with a weak D call TRBD2 (5 bases). V lost 3 bases to trimming and J lost 0 bases, with 7 bases between them. The CDR3 extends over 14 amino acids. Germline CDR1 reads MDHEN; CDR2 reads SYDVKM. The DNA for the CDR3 is TGTGCCAGCAGTTTCCTAGCTAGCACAGATACGCAGTATTTT. Protein: CASSFLASTDTQYF.

The rearrangement uses TRBV20-1 and TRBJ2-2; tentatively, D is TRBD1 (6 bases). V was clipped by 5 bases and J by 5 bases, with 15 bases between them. Germline loops: CDR1 DFQATT, CDR2 SNEGSKA (reference sequence). The CDR3 sequence is 14 residues long. The CDR3 loop reads CSARSRDTTGELFF. In DNA, the CDR3 is TGCAGTGCTCGTAGTCGGGACACAACCGGGGAGCTGTTTTTT.

This clonotype has ten or more counts. This chain uses TRBV20-1 with TRBJ2-3, with 8 bases that match TRBD2. J lost 0 bases, V lost 3 bases, and 8 bases had no gene match. Germline V CDR1 and CDR2: DFQATT, SNEGSKA (reference sequence). The CDR3 loop spans 16 amino acids. The CDR3 is CSASKLAETSTDTQYF. The DNA for the CDR3 is TGCAGTGCTAGTAAACTAGCGGAGACTAGCACAGATACGCAGTATTTT.

The chain uses TRBV3-1 and TRBJ2-6, with D hard to call. Germline V CDR1 and CDR2: LGHDT, YNNKEL (reference sequence). Trimming left V 2 bases short and J 0 bases short, with 8 bases between. The CDR3 is made up of 16 amino acids. CDR3 sequence: CASSQKSSSGANVLTF. The CDR3 bases are TGTGCCAGCAGCCAAAAATCTAGCTCTGGGGCCAACGTCCTGACTTTC.

This clonotype came up many times. This sequence joins TRBV11-2 and TRBJ1-1; 7 bases agree with TRBD1. The J segment lost 10 bases and the V segment lost 5 bases, leaving 7 bases of the junction unmatched. Germline loops: CDR1 SGHAT, CDR2 FQNNGV. The CDR3 length is 12 residues. The CDR3 loop is CASSPDRVVAFF. DNA for the CDR3: TGTGCCAGCAGCCCAGACAGGGTAGTAGCTTTCTTT.

This clonotype was seen a few times. V and J are TRBV6-2 or TRBV6-3 and TRBJ2-6; D remains unclear. CDR1 is MNHEY, CDR2 SVGEGT, per germline. The CDR3 covers 15 residues. V lost 5 bases and J lost 0, with 8 bases in between. The CDR3 DNA sequence: TGTGCCAGCAGTGGGCCCATCTCTGGGGCCAACGTCCTGACTTTC. Translating gives CASSGPISGANVLTF.

The chain couples TRBV9 to TRBJ1-1; D is perhaps TRBD1 (5 bases). The CDR3 contains 13 residues. Germline assignment: CDR1 SGDLS and CDR2 YYNGEE. Trimming cost V 2 bases and J 6 bases, with 11 bases left between them. In DNA form, the CDR3 reads TGTGCCAGCAGCGTTCAGGGAGGTGCTGAAGCTTTCTTT. Encoded protein: CASSVQGGAEAFF.

The chain has TRBV28 and TRBJ2-5; the match to TRBD1 covers 7 bases. V gave up 8 bases and J gave up 3 bases; unmatched junction bases: 6. The CDR3 is made up of 13 amino acids. Germline V gives CDR1 MDHEN, CDR2 SYDVKM. CDR3 residues: CASLHGTEETQYF. CDR3 coding DNA: TGTGCCAGCCTACACGGGACAGAAGAGACCCAGTACTTC.

The chain joins TRBV4-2 to TRBJ2-3; D is uncertain. CDR1 and CDR2 from the germline V gene are LGHNA and YNFKEQ. The CDR3 sequence is 15 residues long. Trimming pared 0 bases from V and 7 bases from J, leaving 14 bases between. The CDR3 nucleotides are TGTGCCAGCAGCCAAGAGAACTCGCCTACGTATACGCAGTATTTT. Amino acids: CASSQENSPTYTQYF.

This clonotype was counted only a few times. The rearrangement uses TRBV18 and TRBJ1-2; a possible D gene is TRBD1 (5 bases). The germline V and J ends were trimmed by 3 bases and 2 bases, with 10 bases remaining between them. This CDR3 region has 14 residues. Germline CDR1 reads KGHSH; CDR2 reads LQKENI. The CDR3 is CASSPGTLNYGYTF. The DNA of the CDR3 is TGTGCCAGCTCACCCGGGACTTTAAACTATGGCTACACCTTC.

The chain uses TRBV7-2 and TRBJ1-6; D gene ambiguous. The CDR3 is 16 residues long. Germline V lookup: CDR1 SGHTA, CDR2 FQGNSA. V was trimmed by 5 bases and J by 1 base, leaving 12 bases between them. Here the CDR3 DNA reads TGTGCCAGCAGCCAAGTACGCGAATCCTATAATTCACCCCTCCACTTT. Protein: CASSQVRESYNSPLHF.

This chain connects TRBV2 to TRBJ2-5; D is unclear. In germline, CDR1 is SNHLY, CDR2 FYNNEI. The CDR3 runs to 14 residues. V lost 5 bases and J 7 bases, leaving 17 bases between the germline ends. Here the CDR3 DNA reads TGTGCCAGCAGTCAAAACCCGGGTGCATCGACCCAGTACTTC. It translates to CASSQNPGASTQYF.

There are a few counts of this clonotype. J is TRBJ1-2 and V is TRBV12-3 or TRBV12-4; D possibly corresponds to TRBD1 (5 bases). Trimming shortened V by 11 bases and J by 0 bases, and 10 bases separated the two germline ends. The CDR3 loop spans 12 amino acids. For the CDR3, the DNA is TGTGCCTCTTCCAGGGCTAACTATGGCTACACCTTC. Protein: CASSRANYGYTF.

This clonotype was counted ten times or more. CDR3 coding DNA: TGTGCCAGCAGTCCACAGGGAGGGTATCAGCCCCAGCATTTT. Amino acids: CASSPQGGYQPQHF. This chain joins TRBV12-3 or TRBV12-4 and TRBJ1-5; possible D gene TRBD1, 6 bases. The V and J ends lost 5 bases and 5 bases respectively, with 13 bases between them. This CDR3 is 14 amino acids long.

This clonotype came up many times. The chain uses TRBV6-2 or TRBV6-3 and TRBJ1-5, with D uncertain. Germline CDR1 and CDR2: MNHEY and SVGEGT. This CDR3 has 15 residues. Trimming took off 4 bases at V and 4 bases at J, with 14 bases between the two ends. The CDR3 nucleotides read TGTGCCAGCAGTTCTGCCTTGTCCCTTAATCAGCCCCAGCATTTT. This codes for CASSSALSLNQPQHF.

In this sample, this clonotype turned up many times. The chain carries TRBV11-2 and TRBJ2-1; D ambiguous. Looked up from germline, CDR1 is SGHAT and CDR2 is FQNNGV. The CDR3 is made up of 16 amino acids. Trimming pared 0 bases from V and 3 bases from J, leaving 12 bases between. CDR3: CASSLDADSLYNEQFF. CDR3 DNA sequence: TGTGCCAGCAGCTTAGACGCAGACTCTCTCTACAATGAGCAGTTCTTC.

The V gene is TRBV5-1, the J gene TRBJ2-4; D unclear. CDR1 and CDR2 (germline): SGHRS, YFSETQ. CDR3 size: 14 residues. Trimming took off 4 bases at V and 0 bases at J, with 8 bases between the two ends. The CDR3 DNA reads as TGCGCCAGCAGCGTCGATCTAGCCAAAAACATTCAGTACTTC. As protein: CASSVDLAKNIQYF.

This clonotype was found many times. This chain uses TRBV6-2 or TRBV6-3 with TRBJ1-2; weak D call: TRBD1 (5 bases). The germline CDR1 and CDR2 sequences are MNHEY and SVGEGT. The V gene lost 2 bases and the J gene lost 4 bases, with 8 bases spanning the gap. This CDR3 is 13 amino acids long. CDR3 nucleotide sequence: TGTGCCAGCAGTTACGGGGGACTCTATGGCTACACCTTC. Protein: CASSYGGLYGYTF.

This clonotype was found many times. The chain recombines TRBV7-9 with TRBJ2-3, with TRBD2 matching 12 bases. This CDR3 is built from 16 residues. Germline trimming cut 5 bases from V and 5 bases from J; bases unmatched to any gene: 8. The germline CDR1 and CDR2 sequences are SEHNR and FQNEAQ (reference sequence). The CDR3 loop is CASSLLTSGGLDTQYF. The CDR3 bases are TGTGCCAGCAGCCTACTGACTAGCGGGGGATTAGATACGCAGTATTTT.

This rearrangement joins TRBV4-2 to TRBJ2-3; the match to TRBD2 covers 14 bases. Germline CDR1 reads LGHNA; CDR2 reads YNFKEQ. This CDR3 has 20 residues. Germline trimming cut 0 bases from V and 1 base from J; bases unmatched to any gene: 9. For the CDR3, the DNA is TGTGCCAGCAGCCAAGACCCCGGACTAGCGGGGGGCTGGGGCACAGATACGCAGTATTTT. This translates into CASSQDPGLAGGWGTDTQYF.

This clonotype has more than one count but fewer than ten. The chain couples TRBV4-2 to TRBJ2-3; 8 bases match TRBD2. CDR3 size: 17 residues. J gave up 3 bases and V 0 bases, and 8 bases lay outside the gene matches. Germline assignment: CDR1 LGHNA and CDR2 YNFKEQ. CDR3 sequence reads: CASSQEMKRGWTDTQYF. The CDR3 DNA is TGTGCCAGCAGCCAAGAAATGAAGCGGGGGTGGACAGATACGCAGTATTTT.

This clonotype was counted a few times. V gene TRBV9 combines with J gene TRBJ2-1; 8 nucleotides match TRBD1. This CDR3 spans 20 amino acids. The germline gives CDR1 SGDLS, CDR2 YYNGEE. V was clipped by 6 bases and J by 0 bases; unmatched bases: 20. CDR3 residues: CASIVRQGQGAHSSYNEQFF. CDR3 coding DNA: TGTGCCAGCATCGTTCGGCAGGGGCAGGGGGCCCACAGCTCCTACAATGAGCAGTTCTTC.

In its sample, this clonotype was seen a few times. The chain's CDR3 is CASTKGAGPLAKNIQYF. The CDR3 DNA is TGTGCCAGCACCAAGGGGGCGGGTCCTCTAGCCAAAAACATTCAGTACTTC. The rearrangement joins TRBV28 to TRBJ2-4, with 7 bases aligning to TRBD1. CDR3 length equals 17 residues. Per the germline V gene, CDR1 is MDHEN and CDR2 is SYDVKM. The junction had 12 bases not matched to a gene; V was cut back by 7 bases and J by 0 bases. The full variable domain, in which reference TRBV28 and TRBJ2-4 provide the parts outside the CDR3, is DVKVTQSSRYLVKRTGEKVFLECVQDMDHENMFWYRQDPGLGLRLIYFSYDVKMKEKGDIPEGYSVSREKKERFSLILESASTNQTSMYLCASTKGAGPLAKNIQYFGAGTRLSVL.

This clonotype has ten or more counts. V and J are TRBV5-5 and TRBJ1-2, with 8 positions matching TRBD1. The V segment lost 3 bases and the J segment 7 bases; nucleotides outside the gene matches: 14. The germline V gene has CDR1 SGHKS and CDR2 YYEKEE (reference sequence). The CDR3 totals 16 residues. The CDR3 reads CASSSNPGQGRSGYTF. DNA of the CDR3: TGTGCCAGCAGCTCGAACCCCGGACAGGGAAGAAGTGGCTACACCTTC.